What follows are 3 T cell receptor beta chains derived from one specimen sequenced in a study of T-cell reconstitution after alpha-beta-depleted transplantation in children. Using unique molecular identifiers, the investigators prepared the TCRbeta library. TCRdb re-called the PCR reads through MiXCR, storing one row per CDR3 protein. The table has 750,000 to 950,000 distinct CDR3 sequences, roughly 15% seen once. The sample was PBMCs, mostly from graft donor cells, taken 360 days after TCRalphabeta/CD19-depleted stem cell transplant. All receptors derive from a male patient younger than 18 who had a stem cell transplant for acute lymphoblastic leukemia, so the T cells may come from the graft donor.

This chain joins TRBV4-1 and TRBJ2-2; maybe TRBD2 (6 bases). CDR1 and CDR2 from the germline V gene are MGHRA and YSYEKL. This CDR3 region has 13 residues. The V and J ends lost 10 bases and 6 bases respectively, with 15 bases between them. The CDR3 spells CATSRDFPGELFF. The CDR3 region has the DNA TGCGCCACCTCGCGGGATTTTCCCGGGGAGCTGTTTTTT.

The rearrangement links TRBV18 to TRBJ2-1; D is unclear. Trimming stripped 3 bases from V and 10 bases from J, with 10 bases between. Germline CDR1 is KGHSH and CDR2 is LQKENI. This CDR3 spans 12 amino acids. The CDR3 protein is CASSPDTREQFF. CDR3 coding DNA: TGTGCCAGCTCACCCGACACCCGGGAGCAGTTCTTC.

This clonotype was counted many times. V is TRBV12-3 or TRBV12-4 and J is TRBJ2-5; the D is unclear. Trimming left V 3 bases short and J 2 bases short, with 13 bases between. The CDR3 loop spans 15 amino acids. Written as DNA, the CDR3 is TGTGCCAGCAGTTTTCAGGTTGGGAATCAAGAGACCCAGTACTTC. Protein sequence: CASSFQVGNQETQYF.